This entry features one T cell receptor (beta chain) sequence. The target antigen is unknown. After constant-region reverse-primer amplification, full-length variable regions underwent semi-nested PCR with Nested Universal Primer A. TCRdb passed the 5' RACE reads through MiXCR, listing each CDR3 protein once. Of about 6,000 distinct CDR3 sequences listed, 55% to 75% are singletons. General study points: Tumor Treg TCRs overlapped most with tumor naive CD4+ cells.

With 8 bases removed from V and 2 bases from J, the gap between germline ends came to 16 bases. The CDR3 consists of 15 residues. The chain employs TRBV12-3 or TRBV12-4 and TRBJ2-1; D might be TRBD2 (6 bases). Specimen: naive CD4+ T cells sorted from blood. Regarding subset: naive CD4+ T cells, CD4+CD45RA+CD25-. The receptor was derived from a female donor with breast cancer. The CDR3 DNA is TGTGCCAGCTCGATGGAGGGTTTAACCTACAATGAGCAGTTCTTC. It specifies CASSMEGLTYNEQFF.